A selection of T cell receptor beta chains follows, all from one sample in a study of T-cell reconstitution after alpha-beta-depleted transplantation in children. TCRdb recomputed calls from the PCR reads with MiXCR, one row per CDR3 protein. In the table there are about 830,000 distinct CDR3 sequences, roughly 15% of which are singletons. The source material was PBMCs, mostly from graft donor cells, sampled 360 days after TCRalphabeta/CD19-depleted stem cell transplant. Every receptor here comes from a male patient between 5 and 17 years old who had a stem cell transplant for acute lymphoblastic leukemia, so the T cells may come from the graft donor. CDR3s include the opening cysteine and the closing phenylalanine or tryptophan. Each record gives: D gene, J gene, clone size, CDR3 length, V gene, CDR3 protein, CDR3 DNA. D genes are given only for firm matches. A row's size may be missing; if present it is once, few, many or a size class.

TRBD2 | TRBJ2-2 | many | 18 | TRBV3-1 | CASSLPGLAGVQTGELFF | TGTGCCAGCAGCCTGCCAGGACTAGCGGGAGTTCAAACCGGGGAGCTGTTTTTT
TRBD2 | TRBJ2-1 | few | 15 | TRBV20-1 | CSARKGLAGAWEQFF | TGCAGTGCTCGGAAGGGACTAGCGGGAGCATGGGAGCAGTTCTTC
. | TRBJ1-3 | . | 15 | TRBV9 | CASSPLGTPGNTIYF | TGTGCCAGCAGCCCCTTGGGGACACCCGGAAACACCATATATTTT
TRBD2 | TRBJ2-5 | . | 13 | TRBV29-1 | CSVDGRAGETQYF | TGCAGCGTTGACGGGAGGGCCGGAGAGACCCAGTACTTC
TRBD1 | TRBJ1-3 | few | 17 | TRBV6-5 | CASSYFRDRGSGNTIYF | TGTGCCAGCAGTTACTTCCGGGACAGGGGCTCTGGAAACACCATATATTTT
TRBD2 | TRBJ2-1 | many | 16 | TRBV5-1 | CASSKPGLAPYNEQFF | TGCGCCAGCAGCAAACCGGGACTAGCCCCCTACAATGAGCAGTTCTTC
TRBD1 | TRBJ2-5 | . | 17 | TRBV6-8 | CASSSRDRGGTQETQYF | TGTGCCAGCAGCTCCCGGGACAGGGGAGGTACACAAGAGACCCAGTACTTC
. | TRBJ1-2 | few | 13 | TRBV9 | CASSVSHRNGYTF | TGTGCCAGCAGCGTGAGCCATCGTAATGGCTACACCTTC
. | TRBJ1-5 | few | 12 | TRBV7-8 | CASSRALAPQHF | TGTGCCAGCAGCCGTGCCTTGGCGCCCCAGCATTTT
. | TRBJ2-7 | . | 14 | TRBV15 | CATSRGYGSYEQYF | TGTGCCACCAGCAGGGGCTATGGCTCCTACGAGCAGTACTTC
. | TRBJ2-5 | . | 13 | TRBV4-1 | CASTPRTEETQYF | TGCGCCAGCACCCCTAGGACGGAAGAGACCCAGTACTTC
. | TRBJ2-7 | once | 14 | TRBV27 | CASSLGLSSYGQYF | TGTGCCAGCAGTCTCGGACTTTCCTCCTACGGGCAGTACTTC
. | TRBJ2-7 | few | 16 | TRBV13 | CASSQTGRPTSYEQYF | TGTGCCAGCAGCCAGACCGGACGGCCAACCTCCTACGAGCAGTACTTC
. | TRBJ2-3 | . | 14 | TRBV5-1 | CASSLPAGTDTQYF | TGCGCCAGCAGCTTGCCGGCGGGGACAGATACGCAGTATTTT
TRBD2 | TRBJ2-3 | . | 15 | TRBV5-1 | CASSLGTRITDTQYF | TGCGCCAGCAGCTTAGGGACTAGGATCACAGATACGCAGTATTTT
TRBD2 | TRBJ2-3 | few | 15 | TRBV6-1 | CASSTLAGGPGSQYF | TGTGCCAGCAGCACACTAGCGGGAGGGCCGGGGTCTCAGTATTTT
. | TRBJ1-2 | few | 13 | TRBV7-8 | CASSGQGPGGYTF | TGTGCCAGCAGCGGTCAAGGGCCGGGTGGCTACACCTTC
TRBD1 | TRBJ2-3 | many | 15 | TRBV10-2 | CASSEEVWGQRTQYF | TGCGCCAGCAGTGAGGAAGTCTGGGGACAGAGGACGCAGTATTTT
TRBD1 | TRBJ1-1 | . | 13 | TRBV20-1 | CSARRQGYTEAFF | TGCAGTGCTAGACGACAGGGTTATACTGAAGCTTTCTTT
. | TRBJ2-7 | . | 14 | TRBV5-6 | CASSFLTSTYEQYF | TGTGCCAGCAGCTTTCTGACGTCAACCTACGAGCAGTACTTC
. | TRBJ2-3 | . | 17 | TRBV6-1 | CASRRTVLGRSTDTQYF | TGTGCCAGCAGACGGACGGTTTTGGGCCGGAGTACAGATACGCAGTATTTT
TRBD2 | TRBJ2-3 | . | 15 | TRBV3-1 | CASSQDLAGGDTQYF | TGTGCCAGCAGCCAAGATCTAGCGGGGGGGGATACGCAGTATTTT
. | TRBJ2-5 | few | 12 | TRBV6-1 | CASSARRQTQYF | TGTGCCAGCAGTGCTCGAAGGCAGACCCAGTACTTC
TRBD2 | TRBJ2-1 | . | 15 | TRBV20-1 | CSATLAGGSKNEQFF | TGCAGTGCTACACTAGCGGGGGGCAGCAAGAATGAGCAGTTCTTC
TRBD1 | TRBJ2-6 | . | 17 | TRBV5-1 | CASSLAGTASGANVLTF | TGCGCCAGCAGCTTGGCAGGGACAGCCTCTGGGGCCAACGTCCTGACTTTC
TRBD1 | TRBJ1-1 | few | 14 | TRBV29-1 | CSVIDRGAFLEAFF | TGCAGCGTCATTGACAGGGGCGCTTTTCTCGAAGCTTTCTTT
TRBD2 | TRBJ2-3 | . | 19 | TRBV29-1 | CSGRNSLAGEVGSTDTQYF | TGCAGCGGGCGGAATTCTCTAGCGGGAGAGGTGGGGAGCACAGATACGCAGTATTTT
. | TRBJ2-7 | . | 14 | TRBV5-1 | CASSLGRTTYEQYF | TGCGCCAGCAGCTTAGGGCGGACCACCTACGAGCAGTACTTC
. | TRBJ2-3 | many | 13 | TRBV2 | CARGQVSTDTQYF | TGTGCCAGAGGCCAAGTGTCGACAGATACGCAGTATTTT
. | TRBJ1-1 | few | 12 | TRBV6-1 | CASSEVLNEAFF | TGTGCCAGCAGTGAAGTCCTAAATGAAGCTTTCTTT
. | TRBJ2-7 | few | 18 | TRBV5-1 | CASSLAPEGRASSYEQYF | TGCGCCAGCAGCTTGGCCCCCGAGGGAAGGGCTTCTTCATACGAGCAGTACTTC
TRBD1 | TRBJ2-3 | . | 15 | TRBV11-3 | CASSPGTGYPDTQYF | TGTGCCAGCAGCCCCGGGACAGGGTATCCAGATACGCAGTATTTT
. | TRBJ2-2 | . | 13 | TRBV6-6 | CASSHGGTGELFF | TGTGCCAGCAGTCACGGAGGCACCGGGGAGCTGTTTTTT
TRBD2 | TRBJ2-1 | few | 15 | TRBV7-3 | CASSLMPSGYNEQFF | TGTGCCAGCAGCTTAATGCCTAGCGGCTACAATGAGCAGTTCTTC
. | TRBJ2-7 | many | 13 | TRBV27 | CASSLRQSYEQYF | TGCGCCAGCAGCCTTCGACAGTCCTACGAGCAGTACTTC
. | TRBJ1-5 | . | 15 | TRBV5-1 | CASSLNPGNNQPQHF | TGCGCCAGCAGCTTGAATCCGGGTAACAATCAGCCCCAGCATTTT